The present entry profiles one T cell receptor (delta chain) with its context. It lacks a known antigen. This DNA's translation and the protein TCRdb lists, from a much larger clone, do not match at residue 4, likely due to a read error; the protein shown is translated from the DNA. The germline V gene supplies CDR1 GEAIGNYY and CDR2 EKD. Spanning cysteine to phenylalanine, the CDR3 consists of 20 amino acids. Of the read, only the CDR3 DNA is kept; its 60 bases are in frame from base 1. For both patients and controls, peripheral blood mononuclear cells were isolated, and the genomic DNA from these cells was used for TCR sequencing. The control group consisted of approximately 23 healthy adult blood donors (median age roughly 64 years; some twelve males and roughly 11 females) who were matched to the patients for age and sex. In both library methods, multiplex PCR was carried out with primers targeting conserved V and J regions of the TCR genes. Amplicons were purified, pooled and sequenced on an Illumina MiSeq platform. In the original analysis: V(D)J alignment, clonotype assembly and translation were performed with MiXCR, whereas functionality assessment and CDR3 repertoire analyses were performed with VDJtools. CDR3 was defined according to IMGT, and analyses were limited to productive sequences using functional genes, with ORF genes and pseudogenes excluded. A custom Python script searched for identical amino acid CDR3s of major clonotypes (frequency >=5%) across all patients and controls. To compare clonotype frequencies between patients and controls, a one-sided non-parametric Wilcoxon test was applied. Via CATT, TCRdb reprocessed the public reads, and rows with identical DNA were then joined. These V and J calls originate from TCRdb's pipeline instead of the authors' own analysis. For this sample there are about 3,100 delta-chain clones; roughly 1.2% appear just once. In total, the top ten clones hold 15% to 20% of the sample.

This record belongs to a study of gamma delta lymphoproliferative disorders and STAT genes (dated by TCRdb to between 2017 and 2018). Regarding the complete study: Gamma-chain libraries were prepared from at least 50 ng of genomic DNA using the LymphoTrack Dx TCRG Assay. Delta-chain libraries followed the EuroClonality-NGS working group standard operating procedure, because no corresponding Invivoscribe delta assay was available. To confirm the results, all delta-chain samples and two gamma-chain samples were sequenced a second time. Within a larger immunophenotypic and STAT-mutation study, TCR gamma and delta CDR3 repertoires were profiled by deep sequencing in Tgammadelta lymphoproliferative disease patients and healthy controls.

General study outcomes and caveats: Nearly all major patient gamma and delta clonotypes were public, shared with at least one healthy donor; only a couple of gamma clonotypes were private to disease. The authors noted that NGS specificity may be reduced at low frequencies, so the public or private nature of leukemic clones needs confirmation. Control T cells were likely spread across varied maturation stages, whereas leukemic cells were skewed toward terminal effectors, which potentially limits comparisons between patients and controls. When whole repertoires were clustered, gamma repertoires from patients grouped apart from those of healthy controls, but delta repertoires did not separate between the groups.

The sample was blood. This sequence was found in a human donor in good health. The rearranged chain carries TRDV2 and TRDJ3, and 10 junction bases match TRDD3. The nucleotides are TGTGCCTGTGGCACCGTCGGGGGGATACGCGAAGCCTGGGACACCCGACAGATGTTTTTC. Its product reads: CACGTVGGIREAWDTRQMFF.